This T cell receptor (beta chain) comes out of a study of OX40 agonist ivuxolimab in advanced cancers. Germline CDR1 SGHAT, CDR2 FQNNGV. V lost 4 bases to trimming and J lost 6 bases; unmatched junction nucleotides: 9. The CDR3 spans 16 residues. Profiled with immunoSEQ multiplex PCR; TCRdb holds only in-frame clones, not every one. The sample yields 50,000 or so clones, 70% to 90% seen once. This chain links TRBV11-2 with TRBJ2-3; 11 nucleotides line up with TRBD2. The starting material was CD4+ or CD8+ T cells sorted from blood, obtained in a trial of the OX40 agonist ivuxolimab. The TCR sequence derives from an adult with an advanced solid tumor such as melanoma, head and neck, liver or kidney cancer. The CDR3 reads CASSSGLAGGFDTQYF. CDR3 sequence (DNA): TGTGCCAGCAGCTCGGGATTAGCGGGAGGGTTTGATACGCAGTATTTT.